This TCR beta chain emerged from a study of beta chain features in type 1 diabetes. Sequencing targeted expressed TCRB transcripts, as all isolated RNA had been reverse transcribed. Naive, central memory and regulatory T cell samples came to a mean of about 4 million reads. TCRdb keeps only in-frame clones here, not all; method: immunoSEQ multiplex PCR. This table has about 660,000 clones, about 14% appearing once. CDR3 size: 14 residues. CDR1 is SGHRS, CDR2 YFSETQ, per germline. The ends were cut back, 2 bases at V and 3 bases at J, with 12 bases in the middle. Findings and caveats of the study: TCRB CDR3s from Type 1 diabetes patients were moderately but significantly shorter in all four CD4+ subsets. There was no resolution here of whether HLA type influences TCRB rearrangement.

With respect to this clone: Antigen: not known.

The V and J genes are TRBV5-1 and TRBJ2-7, with D unclear. The source is a man between 18 and 29 years old with type 1 diabetes. The sample taken for sequencing was naive CD4+ T cells from blood. The CDR3, as DNA: TGCGCCAGCAGCTTTCTAGTCAGGAACTACGAGCAGTACTTC. Translation gives CASSFLVRNYEQYF.